The 15 T cell receptor beta chains below all came from one sample that was sequenced in a study of identical twins. TCRdb re-analysed the 5' RACE reads in MiXCR, keeping a single row per CDR3 protein. The sample has hundreds of thousands of distinct CDR3 sequences, roughly 6% seen once. Sequencing was performed on naive T cells sorted from blood. Receptor source: a man between 18 and 29 years old in good health.

The chain combines TRBV6-1 with TRBJ1-2; D gene ambiguous. Germline V gene data show CDR1 as MNHNS and CDR2 as SASEGT. CDR3 length equals 14 residues. V shed 2 bases and J shed 4 bases, with 11 bases lying between them. The DNA of the CDR3 is TGTGCCAGCAGTGAATTGTGGGCTGCCTATGGCTACACCTTC. As protein: CASSELWAAYGYTF.

The chain carries TRBV7-9 and TRBJ1-3, with TRBD1 matching 7 bases. The CDR3 sequence is 15 residues long. V shed 6 bases, J shed 4 bases, and the junction held 9 bases outside the gene matches. Germline-derived CDR1 and CDR2 are SEHNR and FQNEAQ (reference sequence). The CDR3 DNA follows: TGTGCCAGCAGTTCCACAGGGGTTCCCGGAAACACCATATATTTT. This codes for CASSSTGVPGNTIYF.

In this sample, this clonotype turned up many times. The chain has TRBV12-3 or TRBV12-4 and TRBJ2-7; D might be TRBD1 or TRBD2, each matching 5 bases. The CDR3 consists of 13 residues. V was clipped by 5 bases and J by 3 bases, with 11 bases between them. The CDR3 DNA follows: TGTGCCAGCAGTCGAGGGGTCAGCTACGAGCAGTACTTC. It is translated as CASSRGVSYEQYF.

The V gene is TRBV9, the J gene TRBJ1-1; maybe TRBD1 (5 bases). CDR3 length: 14 amino acids. Per germline, CDR1 SGDLS and CDR2 YYNGEE. V was shortened by 3 bases and J by 0 bases, with 9 bases between the two germline ends. In nucleotides, the CDR3 is TGTGCCAGCAGCGCGACAGCCCTGAACACTGAAGCTTTCTTT. Translation: CASSATALNTEAFF.

This clonotype was observed a handful of times. The rearrangement uses TRBV6-2 or TRBV6-3 and TRBJ2-4; perhaps TRBD2 as D (6 bases). Germline loops: CDR1 MNHEY, CDR2 SVGEGT. Trimming stripped 10 bases from V and 2 bases from J, with 15 bases between. This CDR3 is 14 amino acids long. The CDR3 spells CATNPEGTKNIQYF. The CDR3 DNA sequence: TGTGCCACAAACCCGGAGGGTACCAAAAACATTCAGTACTTC.

This clonotype has a handful of counts. CDR3 sequence: CASSPRLGSAIGFEQFF. CDR3 nucleotides: TGTGCCAGCAGCCCCCGTCTCGGTAGCGCCATAGGTTTTGAGCAGTTCTTC. The gene calls are TRBV7-3 and TRBJ2-1, with D maybe TRBD2 (5 bases). The V gene's germline CDR1 is SGHTA and CDR2 FQGTGA. The CDR3 is 17 amino acids. Trimming took 5 bases from V and 9 from J, leaving 26 bases between them. Full variable domain (rest looked up from reference TRBV7-3 and TRBJ2-1): GAGVSQTPSNKVTEKGKYVELRCDPISGHTALYWYRQSLGQGPEFLIYFQGTGAADDSGLPNDRFFAVRPEGSVSTLKIQRTERGDSAVYLCASSPRLGSAIGFEQFFGPGTRLTVL.

At least ten counts were recorded for this clonotype. The V and J genes are TRBV4-2 and TRBJ1-4; no reliable D call. V was shortened by 6 bases and J by 5 bases, with 16 bases between the two germline ends. Germline V gives CDR1 LGHNA, CDR2 YNFKEQ. The CDR3 sequence is 15 residues long. CDR3 in amino acids: CASSVGPSSNEKLFF. The DNA of the CDR3 is TGTGCCAGCAGTGTCGGGCCCAGTTCGAATGAAAAACTGTTTTTT.

This clonotype was counted between two and nine times. The V gene is TRBV14, the J gene TRBJ2-2, with D uncertain. The germline CDR1 and CDR2 sequences are SGHDN and FVKESK. The V end lost 4 bases, the J end lost 5 bases, and 8 bases lay between the germline ends. CDR3 length equals 13 residues. Here the CDR3 reads CASSPWVTGELFF. The CDR3 coding sequence is TGTGCCAGCAGCCCTTGGGTGACCGGGGAGCTGTTTTTT.

Many counts were recorded for this clonotype. The genes are TRBV29-1 and TRBJ2-1; 15 bases are a match to TRBD2. CDR1 is SQVTM, CDR2 ANQGSEA, per germline. The CDR3 covers 16 residues. With 4 bases clipped from V and 8 bases from J, the junction kept 9 bases outside the gene matches. CDR3 DNA: TGCAGCGTTGGGACTAGCGGGAGGGCATTGGGTGATGAGCAGTTCTTC. This sequence encodes CSVGTSGRALGDEQFF.

This chain joins TRBV18 and TRBJ2-1, with D perhaps matching TRBD1 or TRBD2 (5 bases each). Per germline, CDR1 KGHSH and CDR2 LQKENI. CDR3 length: 12 residues. The V end was cut by 8 bases, the J end by 6 bases, with 11 bases between. The CDR3 sequence: CASGERGNEQFF. In nucleotides, the CDR3 is TGTGCCAGCGGGGAGAGGGGCAATGAGCAGTTCTTC.

This clonotype has more than one count but fewer than ten. This chain connects TRBV20-1 to TRBJ2-7; the D is unclear. V lost 1 base, J lost 2 bases, and 12 bases lay in between. Germline V gives CDR1 DFQATT, CDR2 SNEGSKA (reference sequence). The CDR3 loop spans 14 amino acids. CDR3 in amino acids: CSARGGTGTYEQYF. In nucleotides, the CDR3 is TGCAGTGCTAGAGGGGGAACTGGCACCTACGAGCAGTACTTC.

The gene calls are TRBV24-1 and TRBJ2-2; D unresolved. The CDR3 consists of 14 residues. With 3 bases removed from V and 1 base from J, the gap between germline ends came to 5 bases. CDR1 and CDR2 from the germline V gene are KGHDR and SFDVKD. The CDR3 DNA sequence: TGTGCCACCAGTGATAATCGGAACACCGGGGAGCTGTTTTTT. It translates to CATSDNRNTGELFF.

This clonotype appeared a few times. V and J are TRBV21-1 and TRBJ2-1; the D call in the table, TRBD1, was not verified against the DNA. TRBV21-1 is deemed a pseudogene. The CDR3 totals 19 residues. CDR3 sequence: CASTDPYQIGSRSYNEQFF. CDR3 DNA: TGTGCCAGCACCGACCCCTATCAGATCGGGAGCAGGTCCTACAATGAGCAGTTCTTC.

This clonotype appeared many times. The V and J genes are TRBV5-1 and TRBJ2-1; D call uncertain. The germline gives CDR1 SGHRS, CDR2 YFSETQ. The CDR3 loop spans 14 amino acids. V dropped 2 bases and J dropped 4 bases, with 10 bases sitting between them. CDR3 DNA sequence: TGCGCCAGCAGCTTTCCATGGGGTTACAATGAGCAGTTCTTC. It codes for CASSFPWGYNEQFF.

This clonotype has only a few counts. This chain links TRBV5-1 with TRBJ2-5; possible D gene TRBD1, 6 bases. V was pared by 3 bases and J by 1 base, with 10 bases between. CDR3 length: 14 residues. CDR1 is SGHRS and CDR2 is YFSETQ in the germline V gene. The CDR3 protein is CASSYGQLQETQYF. In nucleotides, the CDR3 is TGCGCCAGCAGCTATGGACAGCTCCAAGAGACCCAGTACTTC.